This T cell receptor (beta chain) was identified in a study of cytomegalovirus exposure and HLA in healthy donors. Findings and caveats of the study: In all likelihood, a cluster of highly shared sequence variants was a sequencing artifact.

The PCR contained 60 Vbeta and 13 Jbeta primers. TCRdb keeps only in-frame clones here, not all; method: immunoSEQ multiplex PCR. The profile shows more than 110,000 clones, about 73% of them singletons. Trimming cost V 3 bases and J 9 bases, with 14 bases left between them. Germline V gene sequence: CDR1 MGHDK, CDR2 SYGVNS. This CDR3 spans 13 amino acids. Concerning this clone itself: Its antigen is not identified.

The TCR comes from a woman aged 60-70 years in good health and CMV-seropositive. Sequencing was carried out using PBMCs. The rearrangement uses TRBV25-1 and TRBJ2-5; a possible D gene is TRBD1 (6 bases). The CDR3 protein is CASSDRGKGSQYF. The CDR3 region has the DNA TGTGCCAGCAGTGACAGGGGCAAAGGGTCCCAGTACTTC.